This TCR beta chain was retrieved from a study of response to subunit inactivated influenza vaccine. Overall study results and limits: Only a handful of new T cells, the authors suggested, are recruited with each seasonal influenza vaccination.

This clonotype was found many times. Its specificity is not known. A single record per CDR3 protein comes from TCRdb applying MiXCR to the RT-PCR reads. Counted here are some 500,000 distinct CDR3 sequences, 10% to 15% occurring once; the ten biggest clones make up about 12%. The CDR3 is 12 residues long. Trimming removed 6 bases from V and 8 bases from J, with 11 bases in between. The sequence came from a man over 45 who received an inactivated influenza vaccine. This specimen was PBMCs from blood, taken around seven weeks after vaccination. The rearrangement joins TRBV12-3 or TRBV12-4 to TRBJ2-1; perhaps TRBD1 as D (6 bases). The CDR3 sequence is CASRAGVHEQFF. DNA for the CDR3: TGTGCCAGCAGGGCAGGGGTCCATGAGCAGTTCTTC.